The text below deals with one T cell receptor (beta chain). CDR3 length: 14 amino acids. V was shortened by 7 bases and J by 0 bases, with 7 bases between the two germline ends. Germline V gene data show CDR1 as MNHEY and CDR2 as SVGAGI. Via MiXCR, TCRdb re-called the RACE reads, giving one row per CDR3 protein. The profile shows under 450,000 distinct CDR3 sequences, nearly 6.5% of them singletons. The record originates from a study of human T cells and chemical hapten exposure. Study-level information: Patch tests of 0.01% DPC on the upper back were read at 6 days. The cohort included alopecia areata under or over 50% scalp, totalis and universalis.

Noted time point: patch test 2, 6 weeks after DPC sensitization. Treatment described: therapeutic diphenylcyclopropenone sensitization with weekly scalp DPC. V and J are TRBV6-5 and TRBJ2-6; no clear D gene. Here the sequenced sample was whole blood, taken in connection with sensitization to the hapten diphenylcyclopropenone (DPC). This receptor was identified in a woman aged 18 to 35 with alopecia areata. Some clones in this sample may be carry-over from other donors' samples. CDR3 DNA sequence: TGTGCCAGCAACAGCCTCTCTGGGGCCAACGTCCTGACTTTC. It is translated as CASNSLSGANVLTF.